By share, the clone carrying this TCR beta chain ranks as medium-sized. What it recognizes is unknown. The sample is drawn from a study of T cells in localized non-small cell lung cancer. This CDR3 is built from 13 residues. V lost 4 bases and J lost 7, with 10 bases in between. The germline CDR1 and CDR2 sequences are MNHGY and SAAAGT. Study findings and constraints: Those with higher blood T cell density had longer overall survival. Heterogeneity remains possible because sequencing was limited to only one tumor region. Exceeding tumor, uninvolved adjacent lung had the highest T cell clonality. Median detection of top 100 tumor clones in adjacent lung was 57 clones.

Profiling relied on immunoSEQ multiplex PCR, and the TCRdb table lists in-frame clones only, not all of them. The sample gives about 2,800 clones, approximately 20% of which show up once; nearly 25% is in the top ten. The origin of this receptor is a male donor at least 60 years old with stage II squamous cell lung carcinoma. The V call is TRBV6-8, the J call TRBJ1-4; unclear D gene. The sample here was lung tumor tissue, taken before any cancer treatment. The CDR3 is CASSSGRGEKLFF. CDR3 sequence (DNA): TGTGCCAGCAGTTCCGGCCGGGGTGAAAAACTGTTTTTT.